Listed here are 20 T cell receptor beta chains from one sample, sequenced in a study of blood T cell repertoires in COVID-19. Measured with immunoSEQ multiplex PCR; TCRdb has only the in-frame clones, and not every one. The data contain about 230,000 clones, around 78% of them singletons. The sequenced material came from peripheral blood. These receptors were collected from a woman in her 70s with active or convalescent COVID-19.

This chain connects TRBV16 to TRBJ1-3, with unresolved D. V was cut by 6 bases and J by 0 bases, with 12 bases left in between. Germline CDR1 KGHSY, CDR2 FQNENV. This CDR3 is 15 amino acids long. The DNA for the CDR3 is TGTGCCAGCAGTCGGACTGTTAGCTCTGGAAACACCATATATTTT. Encoded protein: CASSRTVSSGNTIYF.

The J gene is TRBJ2-3, the V gene TRBV27; tentatively, D is TRBD2 (5 bases). The CDR3 extends over 14 amino acids. Germline V gives CDR1 MNHEY, CDR2 SMNVEV (reference sequence). V was trimmed by 3 bases and J by 9 bases, leaving 16 bases between them. CDR3 amino acids: CASSFNLLGSTQYF. The CDR3 region has the DNA TGTGCCAGCAGTTTCAACCTTCTAGGGAGCACGCAGTATTTT.

In this sample, this clone turned up a few times. CDR3 sequence (DNA): TGCGCCACTCAACCTACGGGGAACACTGAAGCTTTCTTT. It codes for CATQPTGNTEAFF. V gene TRBV10-1 combines with J gene TRBJ1-1; D gene uncertain. Trimming cost V 10 bases and J 1 base, with 13 bases left between them. The CDR3 has 13 amino acids. Germline-derived CDR1 and CDR2 are WNHNN and SYGVQD (reference sequence).

This clone was counted at least ten times. This chain links TRBV27 with TRBJ2-2; D possibly corresponds to TRBD2 (6 bases). The germline V and J ends were trimmed by 0 bases and 5 bases, with 16 bases remaining between them. The CDR3 has 17 residues. In germline, CDR1 is MNHEY, CDR2 SMNVEV (reference sequence). In DNA form, the CDR3 reads TGTGCCAGCAGTTTATCGCGGGATACCCCTACAACCGGGGAGCTGTTTTTT. Translation: CASSLSRDTPTTGELFF.

V is TRBV12-5 and J is TRBJ1-5; D possibly corresponds to TRBD1 (5 bases). The CDR3 runs 15 residues. Germline V CDR1 and CDR2: LGHNT, FRNRAP. V was cut by 4 bases and J by 7 bases, with 17 bases left in between. CDR3 DNA sequence: TGTGCTAGTGGTTGGGGGAGTTGGGGGGACCAGCCCCAGCATTTT. Its translation is CASGWGSWGDQPQHF. The variable domain in full, with the rest retrieved from reference TRBV12-5 and TRBJ1-5, is DARVTQTPRHKVTEMGQEVTMRCQPILGHNTVFWYRQTMMQGLELLAYFRNRAPLDDSGMPKDRFSAEMPDATLATLKIQPSEPRDSAVYFCASGWGSWGDQPQHFGDGTRLSIL.

This clone was recorded once. The chain couples TRBV19 to TRBJ2-5; 10 bases line up with TRBD2. CDR3 length equals 15 residues. The trim removed 3 bases at V and 8 bases at J, leaving 9 bases unmatched. CDR1 and CDR2 from the germline V gene are LNHDA and SQIVND (reference sequence). Here the CDR3 reads CASSISGGGTATQYF. The CDR3, as DNA: TGTGCCAGTAGTATCAGCGGGGGGGGAACCGCCACCCAGTACTTC.

This clone was recorded a few times. This sequence joins TRBV19 and TRBJ1-5; TRBD1 is a possible D gene (5 bases). Germline values: CDR1 LNHDA, CDR2 SQIVND (reference sequence). The CDR3 length is 15 residues. V lost 3 bases and J lost 7, with 16 bases in between. The CDR3 region has the DNA TGTGCCAGTAGTATCTGGGGCACCCCGAACCAGCCCCAGCATTTT. Residues: CASSIWGTPNQPQHF.

This CDR3 reads CASSVEGDSPLHF. CDR3 coding DNA: TGCGCCAGCAGTGTGGAAGGGGATTCACCCCTCCACTTT. The rearrangement uses TRBV10-1 and TRBJ1-6, with D possibly being TRBD1 (5 bases). V shed 4 bases and J shed 8 bases, with 9 bases lying between them. Looked up from germline, CDR1 is WNHNN and CDR2 is SYGVQD (reference sequence). CDR3 length: 13 residues.

This clone has a single count. The V call is TRBV5-6, the J call TRBJ2-2; TRBD1 aligns across 10 bases. From germline, CDR1 is SGHDT and CDR2 YYEEEE. The CDR3 has 16 residues. Trimming at V came to 5 bases and at J to 4 bases, leaving 8 bases not matched to a gene. CDR3 coding DNA: TGTGCCAGCAGTCCGACAGGGGGCTGGGGCACCGGGGAGCTGTTTTTT. Amino acids: CASSPTGGWGTGELFF.

V usage is TRBV7-2 and J usage is TRBJ1-1; D ambiguous. The germline CDR1 and CDR2 sequences are SGHTA and FQGNSA. The CDR3 length is 14 residues. V lost 1 base and J lost 6, with 12 bases in between. The CDR3 loop reads CASSLVPGLSEAFF. CDR3 DNA sequence: TGTGCCAGCAGCTTAGTCCCGGGTCTGTCTGAAGCTTTCTTT. The whole variable domain, filled in from reference TRBV7-2 and TRBJ1-1, reads GAGVSQSPSNKVTEKGKDVELRCDPISGHTALYWYRQSLGQGLEFLIYFQGNSAPDKSGLPSDRFSAERTGGSVSTLTIQRTQQEDSAVYLCASSLVPGLSEAFFGQGTRLTVV.

This clone was recorded a few times. The gene calls are TRBV30 and TRBJ1-5; a weak D match, TRBD1 (5 bases). In germline, CDR1 is GTSNPN, CDR2 SVGIG (reference sequence). Trimming shortened V by 0 bases and J by 2 bases, and 11 bases separated the two germline ends. The CDR3 totals 15 residues. The CDR3 bases are TGTGCCTGGAGTGTACTTGGCAGGGGCAATCAGCCCCAGCATTTT. Protein product: CAWSVLGRGNQPQHF.

The V gene is TRBV18, the J gene TRBJ1-4, with D possibly being TRBD1 (6 bases). This CDR3 has 16 residues. Looked up from germline, CDR1 is KGHSH and CDR2 is LQKENI. V lost 3 bases, J lost 4 bases, and 15 bases lay in between. The chain's CDR3 is CASSPGQLRGNEKLFF. The CDR3 DNA sequence: TGTGCCAGCTCACCCGGACAGCTGCGAGGTAATGAAAAACTGTTTTTT.

J is TRBJ1-3 and V is TRBV20-1, with D tentatively TRBD1 (5 bases). The CDR3 is 14 amino acids. Trimming left V 3 bases short and J 1 base short, with 10 bases between. Germline loops: CDR1 DFQATT, CDR2 SNEGSKA (reference sequence). The DNA for the CDR3 is TGCAGTGCTAGTTCAGGGCTTTCTGGAAACACCATATATTTT. This translates into CSASSGLSGNTIYF.

This clone was observed once. The chain has TRBV9 and TRBJ2-5; 10 bases map to TRBD2. The CDR3 loop spans 16 amino acids. The ends lost 0 bases at V and 4 bases at J; junction bases unmatched: 6. Per germline, CDR1 SGDLS and CDR2 YYNGEE. The CDR3 DNA reads as TGTGCCAGCAGCGTAGTTCCCAGCGGGGGGGTAGAGACCCAGTACTTC. It encodes CASSVVPSGGVETQYF.

The rearrangement links TRBV2 to TRBJ2-5; D gene unclear. Trimming removed 7 bases at V and 1 base at J, with 10 bases between. The germline gives CDR1 SNHLY, CDR2 FYNNEI. This CDR3 has 13 residues. The CDR3 reads CASNTQAQETQYF. In DNA, the CDR3 is TGTGCCAGCAACACGCAGGCCCAAGAGACCCAGTACTTC.

The chain has TRBV9 and TRBJ2-3; D is possibly TRBD2 (5 bases). CDR1 is SGDLS, CDR2 YYNGEE, per germline. V lost 2 bases to trimming and J lost 0 bases, with 7 bases between them. This CDR3 has 14 amino acids. In nucleotides, the CDR3 is TGTGCCAGCAGCGTGAGCGGAAGCACAGATACGCAGTATTTT. It encodes CASSVSGSTDTQYF.

Concerning this clone: Other DNA sequences within the sample encode an identical CDR3. V is TRBV28 and J is TRBJ1-5; D perhaps matches TRBD1 (6 bases). CDR3 length: 15 residues. The germline V gene has CDR1 MDHEN and CDR2 SYDVKM. Trimming cost V 2 bases and J 7 bases, with 15 bases left between them. CDR3 protein: CASSLGQGYRQPQHF. The CDR3 coding sequence is TGTGCCAGCAGTTTAGGGCAGGGGTATCGACAGCCCCAGCATTTT.

This chain links TRBV24-1 with TRBJ2-3; 12 nucleotides line up with TRBD2. Germline V CDR1 and CDR2: KGHDR, SFDVKD. Trimming removed 9 bases from V and 0 bases from J; junction bases left unmatched: 12. The CDR3 contains 18 residues. For the CDR3, the DNA is TGTGCCACCCCGACTAGCGGGAGTCCTGAGTCTAGCACAGATACGCAGTATTTT. This codes for CATPTSGSPESSTDTQYF.

The rearrangement uses TRBV4-3 and TRBJ1-6, with 9 bases fitting TRBD1. Germline V gene data show CDR1 as LGHNA and CDR2 as YSLEER. The V gene end was trimmed by 3 bases and the J gene end by 8 bases; junction bases not matched to a gene: 8. This CDR3 contains 16 residues. The CDR3 DNA follows: TGCGCCAGCAGCCAGGAATCACAGGGGGCTTATTCACCCCTCCACTTT. Its protein product is CASSQESQGAYSPLHF.

This clone showed up just a few times. This rearrangement joins TRBV4-1 to TRBJ2-5; D possibly corresponds to TRBD1 (5 bases). Germline CDR1 reads MGHRA; CDR2 reads YSYEKL. The CDR3 runs 15 residues. Trimming pared 1 base from V and 4 bases from J, leaving 13 bases between. CDR3 amino acids: CASSQGAGLGETQYF. DNA for the CDR3: TGCGCCAGCAGCCAAGGGGCAGGGTTGGGAGAGACCCAGTACTTC.